One T cell receptor beta chain is described in this entry. Its antigen is unknown. Germline-derived CDR1 and CDR2 are MNHNY and SVGAGI (reference sequence). The ends were cut back, 2 bases at V and 0 bases at J, with 6 bases in the middle. The CDR3 extends over 14 amino acids. The data were taken from a study of cytomegalovirus exposure and HLA in healthy donors. Findings of the study overall: For most TCR sequences rarity was the rule, although some public TCRs occurred in many donors. A list of roughly 160 TCR beta chains associated with cytomegalovirus was given. Under in vitro conditions, a few CMV-associated chains were confirmed as specific for CMV antigens.

Generated by immunoSEQ multiplex PCR, the TCRdb table keeps only in-frame clones and is missing some. The sample includes some 140,000 clones, 85% to 90% seen only once; the top ten take roughly 3%. Sequences were obtained from PBMCs. The TCR originated in a man aged 18 to 30 in good health and CMV-seronegative. The gene calls are TRBV6-6 and TRBJ2-3; D gene unclear. The DNA for the CDR3 is TGTGCCAGCAGTTACAGAGTCAGCACAGATACGCAGTATTTT. Protein product: CASSYRVSTDTQYF.